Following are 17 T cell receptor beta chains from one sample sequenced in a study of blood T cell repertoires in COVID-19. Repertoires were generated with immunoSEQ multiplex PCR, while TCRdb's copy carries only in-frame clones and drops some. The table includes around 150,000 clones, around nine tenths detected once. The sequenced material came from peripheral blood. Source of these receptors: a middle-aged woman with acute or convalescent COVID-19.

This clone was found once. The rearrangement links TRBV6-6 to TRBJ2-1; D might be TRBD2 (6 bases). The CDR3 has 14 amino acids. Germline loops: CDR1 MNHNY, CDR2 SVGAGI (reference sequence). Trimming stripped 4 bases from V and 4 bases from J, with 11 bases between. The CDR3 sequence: CASSSDYQYNEQFF. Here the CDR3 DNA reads TGTGCCAGCAGTTCGGACTATCAATACAATGAGCAGTTCTTC.

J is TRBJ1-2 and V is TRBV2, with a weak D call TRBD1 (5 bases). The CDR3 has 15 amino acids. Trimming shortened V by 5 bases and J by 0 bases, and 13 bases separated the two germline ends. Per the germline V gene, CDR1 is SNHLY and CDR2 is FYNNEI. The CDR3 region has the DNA TGTGCCAGCAGTTATTCCCAGGGCTCTAACTATGGCTACACCTTC. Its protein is CASSYSQGSNYGYTF.

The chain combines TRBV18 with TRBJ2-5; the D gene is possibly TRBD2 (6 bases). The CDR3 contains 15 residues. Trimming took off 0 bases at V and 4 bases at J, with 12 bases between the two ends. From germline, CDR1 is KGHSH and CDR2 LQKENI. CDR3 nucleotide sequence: TGTGCCAGCTCACCACCGGGACTCGTCGGAGAGACCCAGTACTTC. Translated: CASSPPGLVGETQYF.

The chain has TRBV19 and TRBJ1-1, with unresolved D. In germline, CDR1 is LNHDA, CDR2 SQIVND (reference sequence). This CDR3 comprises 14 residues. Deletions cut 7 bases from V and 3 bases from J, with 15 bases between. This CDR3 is CASIGGILDTEAFF. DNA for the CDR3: TGTGCCAGTATCGGAGGGATACTCGACACTGAAGCTTTCTTT.

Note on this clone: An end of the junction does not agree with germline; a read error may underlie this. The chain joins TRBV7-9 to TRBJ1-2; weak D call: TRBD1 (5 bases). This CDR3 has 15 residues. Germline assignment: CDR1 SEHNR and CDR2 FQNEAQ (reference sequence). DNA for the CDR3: TGTGCCAGCGGCTTCACGGGGGGAAATAACTATGGCTACACCTTC. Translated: CASGFTGGNNYGYTF. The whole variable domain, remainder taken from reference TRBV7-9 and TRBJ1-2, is DTGVSQNPRHKITKRGQNVTFRCDPISEHNRLYWYRQTLGQGPEFLTYFQNEAQLEKSRLLSDRFSAERPKGSFSTLEIQRTEQGDSAMYLCASGFTGGNNYGYTFGSGTRLTVV.

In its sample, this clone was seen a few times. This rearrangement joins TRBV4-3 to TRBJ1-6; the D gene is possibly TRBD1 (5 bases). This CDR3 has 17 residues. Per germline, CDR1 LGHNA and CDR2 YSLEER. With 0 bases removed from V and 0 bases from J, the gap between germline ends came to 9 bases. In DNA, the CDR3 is TGCGCCAGCAGCCAAGACAGGGTCATCTCCTATAATTCACCCCTCCACTTT. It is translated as CASSQDRVISYNSPLHF.

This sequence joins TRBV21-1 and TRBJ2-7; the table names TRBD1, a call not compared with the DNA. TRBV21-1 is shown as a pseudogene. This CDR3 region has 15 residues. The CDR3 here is CASSKARTAHYEQYF. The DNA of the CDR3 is TGTGCCAGCAGCAAAGCCCGCACAGCTCACTACGAGCAGTACTTC.

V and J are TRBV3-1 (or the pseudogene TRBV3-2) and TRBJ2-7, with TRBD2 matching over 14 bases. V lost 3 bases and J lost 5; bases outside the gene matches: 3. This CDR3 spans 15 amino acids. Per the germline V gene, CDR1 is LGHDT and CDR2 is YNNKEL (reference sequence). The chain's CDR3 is CASSQRLAGGDEQYF. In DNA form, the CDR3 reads TGTGCCAGCAGCCAGCGACTAGCGGGAGGGGACGAGCAGTACTTC.

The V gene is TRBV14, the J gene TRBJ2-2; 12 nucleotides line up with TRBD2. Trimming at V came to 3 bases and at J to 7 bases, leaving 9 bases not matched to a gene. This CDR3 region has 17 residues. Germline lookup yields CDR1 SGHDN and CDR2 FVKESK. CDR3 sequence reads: CASSHTRLAGVSGELFF. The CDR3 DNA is TGTGCCAGCAGCCATACCCGACTAGCGGGAGTTAGCGGGGAGCTGTTTTTT.

The CDR3 DNA reads TGTGCCAGTAGTAAAACCCTTGCCGCCGGGACACCCTACGAGCAGTACTTC. Translated, it gives CASSKTLAAGTPYEQYF. V gene TRBV19 combines with J gene TRBJ2-7; possibly TRBD1 for D (6 bases). Trimming left V 4 bases short and J 2 bases short, with 21 bases between. This CDR3 is built from 17 residues. From germline, CDR1 is LNHDA and CDR2 SQIVND (reference sequence).

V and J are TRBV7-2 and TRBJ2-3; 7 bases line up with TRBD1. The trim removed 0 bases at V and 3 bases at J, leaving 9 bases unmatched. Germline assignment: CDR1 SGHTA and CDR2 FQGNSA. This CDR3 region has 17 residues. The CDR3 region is CASSLARNRGATDTQYF. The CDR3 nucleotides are TGTGCCAGCAGCTTAGCGCGAAACAGGGGAGCGACAGATACGCAGTATTTT.

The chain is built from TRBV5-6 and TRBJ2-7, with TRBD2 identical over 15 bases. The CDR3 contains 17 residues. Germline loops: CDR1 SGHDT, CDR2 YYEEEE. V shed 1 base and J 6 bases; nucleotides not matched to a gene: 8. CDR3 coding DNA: TGTGCCAGCAGCTTGATGTGGACTAGCGGGAGGGAGAGCGAGCAGTACTTC. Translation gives CASSLMWTSGRESEQYF.

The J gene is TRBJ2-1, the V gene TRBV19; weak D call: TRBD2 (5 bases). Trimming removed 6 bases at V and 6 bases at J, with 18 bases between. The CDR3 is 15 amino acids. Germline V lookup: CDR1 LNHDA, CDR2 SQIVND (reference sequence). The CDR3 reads CASSGPLATRNEQFF. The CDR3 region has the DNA TGTGCCAGTAGCGGGCCTCTAGCTACGCGCAATGAGCAGTTCTTC.

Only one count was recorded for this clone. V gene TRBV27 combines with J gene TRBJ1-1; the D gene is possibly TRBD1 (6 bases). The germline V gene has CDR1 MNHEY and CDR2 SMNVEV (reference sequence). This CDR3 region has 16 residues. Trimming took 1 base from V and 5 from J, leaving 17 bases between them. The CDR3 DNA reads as TGTGCCAGCAGTTTATTCGGGACACTCGGGCTAACTGAAGCTTTCTTT. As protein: CASSLFGTLGLTEAFF.

CDR3 DNA: TGTGCCAGCAGTTTCTTCCGTGCGGGGGCTCTTAATGAAAAACTGTTTTTT. It yields the protein CASSFFRAGALNEKLFF. J is TRBJ1-4 and V is TRBV6-2 or TRBV6-3, with D possibly matching TRBD1 (6 bases). The CDR3 is 17 residues long. The V gene lost 4 bases and the J gene lost 4 bases, with 19 bases spanning the gap. Germline lookup yields CDR1 MNHEY and CDR2 SVGEGT.

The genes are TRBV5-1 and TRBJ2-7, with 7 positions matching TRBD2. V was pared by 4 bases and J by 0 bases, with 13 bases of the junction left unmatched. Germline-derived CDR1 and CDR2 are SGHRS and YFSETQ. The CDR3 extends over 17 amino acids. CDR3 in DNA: TGCGCCAGCAGCCAACAGAGCGGGGACCTTTTCTCCTACGAGCAGTACTTC. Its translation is CASSQQSGDLFSYEQYF.

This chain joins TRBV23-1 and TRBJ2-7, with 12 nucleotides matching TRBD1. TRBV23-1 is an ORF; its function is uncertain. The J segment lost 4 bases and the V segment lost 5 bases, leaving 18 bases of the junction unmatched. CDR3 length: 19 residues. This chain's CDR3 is CASSSPGQGALAGPYEQYF. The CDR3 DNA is TGCGCCAGCAGTTCACCGGGACAGGGGGCTCTAGCGGGGCCATACGAGCAGTACTTC.